A selection of T cell receptor beta chains follows, all from one sample in a study of blood T cell repertoires in COVID-19. Profiling relied on immunoSEQ multiplex PCR, and the TCRdb table lists in-frame clones only, not all of them. Here the sample spans about 150,000 clones, 83% being singletons. The sample was peripheral blood. The source is a woman aged 60-75 years with COVID-19, enrolled during active disease. Each CDR3 is given with its conserved first and last residue. The order of the fields is D gene, V gene, J gene, clone size, CDR3 protein. A D gene is named only where the DNA matches it firmly. Some rows have no size entry. The others give once, few or many, or a class for an expanded clone.

>TRBD1|TRBV3-1/TRBV3-2|TRBJ1-6|-
CASSQDLGTASPLHF
>TRBD2|TRBV2|TRBJ2-3|-
CASSLGLAGVGDTQYF
>-|TRBV7-3|TRBJ2-1|-
CASSQSGATYNEQFF
>TRBD1|TRBV7-9|TRBJ2-6|once
CASSPRDRGSGANVLTF
>-|TRBV24-1|TRBJ1-5|-
CATSDPSRNQPQHF
>TRBD1|TRBV6-5|TRBJ1-1|-
CASSPDRAITEAFF
>TRBD1|TRBV9|TRBJ2-4|-
CASSVGQDGNIQYF
>-|TRBV27|TRBJ1-2|once
CASSPTGLSGGYTF
>-|TRBV2|TRBJ2-2|-
CASSTDRNLNTGELFF
>-|TRBV27|TRBJ1-2|few
CASSPVDRLNYGYTF
>-|TRBV6-5|TRBJ2-2|-
CASHYTSAGELFF
>TRBD2|TRBV15|TRBJ2-1|few
CATSVTFGGKYNEQFF
>-|TRBV2|TRBJ2-3|-
CASRRITPDTQYF
>-|TRBV5-1|TRBJ2-2|-
CASSLDRNTGELFF
>TRBD2|TRBV7-9|TRBJ2-4|-
CASSQNPASGTKNIQYF
>-|TRBV18|TRBJ1-1|-
CASSPGTSNTEAFF
>TRBD1|TRBV19|TRBJ2-2|-
CASSRDRATGELFF
>-|TRBV4-1|TRBJ1-1|-
CASSQEGRSSITEAFF
>TRBD1|TRBV7-2|TRBJ1-1|-
CASSLDRGISEAFF
>-|TRBV12-3/TRBV12-4|TRBJ1-3|-
CASRSEPGNTIYF
>TRBD1|TRBV6-5|TRBJ1-1|-
CASSSARGRWSEAFF
>-|TRBV6-5|TRBJ1-2|once
CASNGGLGFSYGYTF
>TRBD2|TRBV5-1|TRBJ2-3|-
CASSSASGFGTDTQYF
>TRBD1|TRBV19|TRBJ1-5|-
CASSIIQGEGNQPQHF
>TRBD1|TRBV6-5|TRBJ1-1|-
CASSRTGETEAFF
>-|TRBV6-5|TRBJ1-4|-
CASRDGGESNEKLFF
>TRBD1|TRBV27|TRBJ1-2|-
CASRRTGAINYGYTF
>TRBD1|TRBV30|TRBJ1-4|-
CAWSVQGTGRQLFF
>TRBD1|TRBV6-5|TRBJ1-1|once
CATFMTGVETEAFF
>TRBD1|TRBV6-6|TRBJ1-6|once
CASSSTGFVSPLHF
>TRBD1|TRBV7-9|TRBJ1-6|-
CASSLWALNDRGNSPLHF
>-|TRBV19|TRBJ1-6|-
CASTQGYNSPLHF
>-|TRBV6-5|TRBJ2-2|many
CAARPGTNTGELFF
>TRBD2|TRBV24-1|TRBJ2-3|once
CATSDVTSGSGDTQYF
>TRBD1|TRBV7-9|TRBJ2-3|-
CASTATGGTDTQYF
>-|TRBV9|TRBJ1-1|-
CASSLGGWSTEAFF
>-|TRBV18|TRBJ1-5|-
CASSDQGFGQPQHF
>TRBD1|TRBV15|TRBJ2-5|few
CATSRGPTLDRGGWETQYF
>-|TRBV19|TRBJ1-4|-
CASRDMWDEKLFF
>TRBD2|TRBV9|TRBJ2-3|once
CASSVAPAGGDTQYF
>-|TRBV7-9|TRBJ1-2|-
CASSLSQGTVGGYTF
>TRBD2|TRBV5-5|TRBJ2-7|few
CASSSLAGGPSYEQYF
>-|TRBV10-3|TRBJ2-1|-
CAIRGGSTKYNEQFF
>TRBD1|TRBV19|TRBJ1-3|-
CATQDRSSGNTIYF
>TRBD1|TRBV18|TRBJ2-6|-
CASSPPSGTGPSGANVLTF
>TRBD1|TRBV11-2|TRBJ1-1|-
CASSLGPGGNTEAFF
>TRBD1|TRBV5-4|TRBJ2-6|few
CASSLTGVGVSGANVLTF
>-|TRBV12-5|TRBJ1-5|-
CASGLVRDQPQHF
>-|TRBV5-1|TRBJ1-1|-
CASSLAGLEAFF
>-|TRBV9|TRBJ1-5|-
CASSVARENNQPQHF
>TRBD2|TRBV9|TRBJ2-3|-
CASSRTSGSTDTQYF
>TRBD2|TRBV19|TRBJ2-7|-
CASSIAGRSYEQYF
>-|TRBV7-3|TRBJ1-6|-
CASSLYTGGNSPLHF
>TRBD1|TRBV15|TRBJ2-1|-
CATRFGQGAGEQFF
>TRBD1|TRBV6-5|TRBJ1-5|-
CASRTGGQPQHF
>TRBD1|TRBV9|TRBJ1-1|-
CASSVDIGVPGGSPAFF
>TRBD1|TRBV2|TRBJ2-3|-
CASTRTGSNTDTQYF
>-|TRBV6-1|TRBJ1-2|-
CASSAPIGAGIPYGYTF
>-|TRBV27|TRBJ2-2|-
CASRTQGSLLTGELFF